The next 5 T cell receptor beta chains were all read from a single sample in a study of cytomegalovirus exposure and HLA in healthy donors. The PCR had 60 Vbeta and 13 Jbeta primers. Data came from immunoSEQ multiplex PCR; TCRdb stores just in-frame clones and leaves some out. Altogether about 130,000 clones are present, 70% to 90% being singletons, with the ten largest covering over 4.5%. The sequenced sample consisted of PBMCs. The receptors here all came from a woman aged 40 to 49 in good health and CMV-seropositive.

V usage is TRBV30 and J usage is TRBJ1-2; D is undetermined. The ends were cut back, 0 bases at V and 2 bases at J, with 7 bases in the middle. The germline CDR1 and CDR2 sequences are GTSNPN and SVGIG (reference sequence). The CDR3 contains 13 residues. CDR3 in DNA: TGTGCCTGGAGTGTACAATCAAACTATGGCTACACCTTC. The encoded protein is CAWSVQSNYGYTF.

The chain joins TRBV7-3 to TRBJ1-1; 8 nucleotides line up with TRBD1. Germline values: CDR1 SGHTA, CDR2 FQGTGA. V dropped 3 bases and J dropped 1; count of bases not matched to a gene: 4. The CDR3 spans 15 residues. The DNA for the CDR3 is TGTGCCAGCAGCTTGGGACAGGCACAGAACACTGAAGCTTTCTTT. It specifies CASSLGQAQNTEAFF.

The chain employs TRBV19 and TRBJ2-2; D is unresolved. Germline values: CDR1 LNHDA, CDR2 SQIVND (reference sequence). CDR3 size: 15 residues. Trimming pared 4 bases from V and 7 bases from J, leaving 16 bases between. The chain's CDR3 is CASSTWRLFSGELFF. In DNA, the CDR3 is TGTGCCAGTAGTACGTGGCGGTTATTCAGCGGGGAGCTGTTTTTT.

The rearrangement joins TRBV14 to TRBJ2-7; tentative D call: TRBD1 (6 bases). Trimming cost V 5 bases and J 3 bases, with 17 bases left between them. The CDR3 length is 15 residues. Germline CDR1 SGHDN, CDR2 FVKESK. The CDR3, as DNA: TGTGCCAGCAGCTCTACAGGGTCTACGGGCTACGAGCAGTACTTC. This gives the protein CASSSTGSTGYEQYF.

The V gene is TRBV7-9, the J gene TRBJ2-5, with 9 bases matching TRBD1. The V segment lost 5 bases and the J segment 8 bases; nucleotides outside the gene matches: 15. The CDR3 contains 16 residues. Germline V lookup: CDR1 SEHNR, CDR2 FQNEAQ (reference sequence). The CDR3 DNA reads TGTGCCAGCAGCCCCCCCTCCGGACAGGGGACCCAAACCCAGTACTTC. Residues: CASSPPSGQGTQTQYF.